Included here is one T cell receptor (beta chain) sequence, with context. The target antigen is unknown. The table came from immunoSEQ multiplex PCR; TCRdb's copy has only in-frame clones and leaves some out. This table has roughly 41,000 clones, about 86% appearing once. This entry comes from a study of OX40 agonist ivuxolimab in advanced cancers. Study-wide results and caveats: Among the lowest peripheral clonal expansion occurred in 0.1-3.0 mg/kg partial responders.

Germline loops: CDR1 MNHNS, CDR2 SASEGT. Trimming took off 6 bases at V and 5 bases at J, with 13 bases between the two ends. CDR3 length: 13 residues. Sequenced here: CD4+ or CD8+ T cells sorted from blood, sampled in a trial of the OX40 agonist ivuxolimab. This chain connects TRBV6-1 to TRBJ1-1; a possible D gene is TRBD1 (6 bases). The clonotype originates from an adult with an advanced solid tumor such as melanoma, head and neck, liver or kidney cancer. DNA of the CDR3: TGTGCCAGCAGGAAACAGGGATTTACTGAAGCTTTCTTT. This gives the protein CASRKQGFTEAFF.